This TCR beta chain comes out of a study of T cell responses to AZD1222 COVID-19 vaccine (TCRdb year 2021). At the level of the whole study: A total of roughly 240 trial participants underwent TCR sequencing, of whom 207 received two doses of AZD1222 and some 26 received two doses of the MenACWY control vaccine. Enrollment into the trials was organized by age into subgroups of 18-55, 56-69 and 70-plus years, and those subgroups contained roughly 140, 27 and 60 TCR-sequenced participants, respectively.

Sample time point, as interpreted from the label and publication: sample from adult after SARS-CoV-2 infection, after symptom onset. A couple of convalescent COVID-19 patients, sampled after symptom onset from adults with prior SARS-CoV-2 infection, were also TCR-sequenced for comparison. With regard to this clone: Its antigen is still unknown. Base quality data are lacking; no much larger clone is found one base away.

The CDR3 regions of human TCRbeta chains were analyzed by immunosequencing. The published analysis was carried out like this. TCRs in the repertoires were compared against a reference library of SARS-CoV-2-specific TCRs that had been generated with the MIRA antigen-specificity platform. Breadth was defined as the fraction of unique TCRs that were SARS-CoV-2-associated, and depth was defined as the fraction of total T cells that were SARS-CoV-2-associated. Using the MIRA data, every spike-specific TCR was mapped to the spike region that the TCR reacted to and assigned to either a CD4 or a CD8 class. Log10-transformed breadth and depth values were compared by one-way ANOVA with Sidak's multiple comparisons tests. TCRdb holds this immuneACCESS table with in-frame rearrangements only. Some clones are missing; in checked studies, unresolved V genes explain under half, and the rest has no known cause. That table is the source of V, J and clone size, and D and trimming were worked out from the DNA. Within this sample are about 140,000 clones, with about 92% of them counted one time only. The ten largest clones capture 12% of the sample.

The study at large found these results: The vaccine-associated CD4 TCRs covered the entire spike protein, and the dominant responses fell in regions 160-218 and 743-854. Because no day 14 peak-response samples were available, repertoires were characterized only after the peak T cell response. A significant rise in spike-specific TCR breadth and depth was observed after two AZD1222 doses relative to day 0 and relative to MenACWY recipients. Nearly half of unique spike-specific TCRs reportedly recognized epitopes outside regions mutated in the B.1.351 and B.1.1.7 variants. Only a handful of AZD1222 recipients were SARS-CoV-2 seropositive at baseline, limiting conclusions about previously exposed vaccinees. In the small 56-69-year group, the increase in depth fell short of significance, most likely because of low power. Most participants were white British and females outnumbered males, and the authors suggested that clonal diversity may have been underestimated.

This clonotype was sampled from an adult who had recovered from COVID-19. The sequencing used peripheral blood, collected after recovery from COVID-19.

CDR3 region: CASSLPTHGYTF. The nucleotide sequence reads as follows: TGTGCCAGCAGCTTGCCCACCCATGGCTACACCTTC. This chain is built from TRBV3-1 (or the pseudogene TRBV3-2) and TRBJ1-2; the D segment cannot be called with confidence. The CDR1 and CDR2 encoded by the germline V gene (reference sequence) are LGHDT and YNNKEL. The CDR3 holds 12 amino acids from the cysteine to the phenylalanine. Left in the record is the CDR3 DNA by itself, 36 bases read in frame from the first base. V loses 5 bases, J loses 6 bases, and the germline ends lie 10 bases apart.